The subject of this entry is one TCR beta chain. What antigen it recognizes has not been identified. No much larger clone exists at a distance of one base, and base qualities are not known. Whole blood was collected in K2EDTA tubes by collaborating institutions according to the institutions' own protocols. Collaborator samples were shipped for TCRbeta analysis as frozen whole blood, isolated PBMCs, or DNA extracted from either sample type. These data belong to a study of blood T cell repertoires in COVID-19 (dated by TCRdb to between 2020 and 2021). Describing the broader study: Collaborator samples came from the United States, Italy and Spain and covered acute and convalescent phases of COVID-19. Samples came from the ongoing ImmuneRACE study (first 160 participants) plus 1,254 subjects from 6 global collaborators. Where available, HLA class I and class II types were taken from metadata supplied by the sample provider and were not determined by assay-based typing. Sample metadata almost always included a de-identified subject ID, COVID-19 status, age in years and sex. The repertoires were released in a freely available public database intended as a resource for research on the immune response to SARS-CoV-2. The prospective study material was composed of cDNA or gDNA derived from T cells, B-cell-depleted T cells, or PBMCs. Subjects who had been exposed to COVID-19, were actively infected with it, or had recovered from it provided the deeply sampled blood TCRbeta repertoires that made up the dataset. On the study overall, not on this receptor specifically: How much clinical and demographic metadata was included differed by source and by participant, and the metadata was provided uncurated.

The immunoSEQ Assay, a bias-controlled multiplex PCR, was used to amplify TCRbeta CDR3 regions from genomic DNA. In the original analysis: The number of nucleated cells in each sample was estimated from the amplification of reference gene primers within the assay. To quantify the absolute abundance of each unique TCRbeta CDR3 rearrangement, sequence reads were collapsed and filtered. For each sample, productive Simpson clonality was calculated as the square root of Simpson's diversity index over productive rearrangements. Held by TCRdb, this immuneACCESS table contains in-frame sequences only and omits some clones. Under half of the omission traces to an unresolved V gene where checked; the cause of the rest is unknown. For V, J and clone size, that table is used; D and trimming come from the DNA. The sample includes fewer than 250,000 clones, with 80% to 90% observed a single time. Together, the top ten hold about 4% of the sample.

Taken from cysteine to phenylalanine, the CDR3 has 12 residues. The CDR3 DNA has 36 bases and is translated from base 1. Per the germline V gene, SNHLY is the CDR1 and FYNNEI is the CDR2. The trim is 6 bases for V and 11 bases for J, with a gap of 14 bases between the germline ends. Here the chain combines TRBV2 and TRBJ2-1; no D gene is confidently identified. This clonotype was obtained from a man in his fifties with acute or convalescent COVID-19. Material for sequencing was peripheral blood. CDR3 reads: CASSPSWLKQFF. The DNA sequence is given as TGTGCCAGCAGCCCCTCGTGGCTGAAGCAGTTCTTC.